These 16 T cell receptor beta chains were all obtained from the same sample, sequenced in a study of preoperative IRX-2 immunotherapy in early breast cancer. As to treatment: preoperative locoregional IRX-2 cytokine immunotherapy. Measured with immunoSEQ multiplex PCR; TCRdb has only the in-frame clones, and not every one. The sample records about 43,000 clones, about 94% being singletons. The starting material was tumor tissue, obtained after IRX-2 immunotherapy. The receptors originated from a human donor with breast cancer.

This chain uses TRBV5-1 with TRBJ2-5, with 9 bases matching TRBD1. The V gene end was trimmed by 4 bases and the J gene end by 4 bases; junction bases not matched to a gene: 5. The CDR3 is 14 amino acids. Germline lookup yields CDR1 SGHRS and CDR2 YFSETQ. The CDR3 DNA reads TGCGCCAGCAGCAGGGACAGGGAGGGAGAGACCCAGTACTTC. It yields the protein CASSRDREGETQYF.

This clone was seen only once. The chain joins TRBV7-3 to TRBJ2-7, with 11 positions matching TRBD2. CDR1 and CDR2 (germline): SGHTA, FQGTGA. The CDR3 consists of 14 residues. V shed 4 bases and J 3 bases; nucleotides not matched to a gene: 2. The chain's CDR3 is CASSSGTSGYEQYF. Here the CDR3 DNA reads TGTGCCAGCAGCTCCGGGACTAGCGGCTACGAGCAGTACTTC.

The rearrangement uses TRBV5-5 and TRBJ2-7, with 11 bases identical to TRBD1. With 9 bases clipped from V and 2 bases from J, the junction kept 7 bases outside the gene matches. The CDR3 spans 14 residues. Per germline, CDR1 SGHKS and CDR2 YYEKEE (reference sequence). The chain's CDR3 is CATSRGQGAYEQYF. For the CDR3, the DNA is TGTGCCACCTCACGGGGACAGGGGGCCTACGAGCAGTACTTC.

This chain's CDR3 is CASSLELAGITDTQYF. DNA of the CDR3: TGTGCCAGCAGCTTGGAACTAGCGGGCATCACAGATACGCAGTATTTT. The V call is TRBV5-6, the J call TRBJ2-3, with 9 bases lining up with TRBD2. The J segment lost 2 bases and the V segment lost 0 bases, leaving 4 bases of the junction unmatched. CDR3 size: 16 residues. Germline-derived CDR1 and CDR2 are SGHDT and YYEEEE. The variable domain in full, completed from reference TRBV5-6 and TRBJ2-3, reads DAGVTQSPTHLIKTRGQQVTLRCSPKSGHDTVSWYQQALGQGPQFIFQYYEEEERQRGNFPDRFSGHQFPNYSSELNVNALLLGDSALYLCASSLELAGITDTQYFGPGTRLTVL.

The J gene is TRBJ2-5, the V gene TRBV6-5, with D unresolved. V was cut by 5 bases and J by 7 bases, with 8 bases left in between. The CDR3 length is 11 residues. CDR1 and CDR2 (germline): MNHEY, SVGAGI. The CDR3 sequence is CASSQRRTQYF. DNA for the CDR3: TGTGCCAGCAGTCAACGGCGGACCCAGTACTTC.

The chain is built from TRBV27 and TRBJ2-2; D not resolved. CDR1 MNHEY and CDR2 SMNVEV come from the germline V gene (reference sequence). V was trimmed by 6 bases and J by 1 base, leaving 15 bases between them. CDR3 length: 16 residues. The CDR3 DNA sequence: TGTGCCAGCAGCTCCCTCGGACGGCTGAACACCGGGGAGCTGTTTTTT. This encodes CASSSLGRLNTGELFF.

The CDR3 here is CASSLGGAGGAPGELFF. In nucleotides, the CDR3 is TGTGCCAGCAGCTTAGGGGGTGCAGGGGGCGCCCCCGGGGAGCTGTTTTTT. This rearrangement joins TRBV7-9 to TRBJ2-2, with 8 bases lining up with TRBD1. Per germline, CDR1 SEHNR and CDR2 FQNEAQ (reference sequence). This CDR3 comprises 17 residues. J lost 6 bases, V lost 1 base, and 10 bases had no gene match.

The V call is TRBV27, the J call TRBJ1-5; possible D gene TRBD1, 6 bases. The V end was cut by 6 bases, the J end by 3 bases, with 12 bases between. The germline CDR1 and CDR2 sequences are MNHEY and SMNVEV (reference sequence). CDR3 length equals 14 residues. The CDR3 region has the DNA TGTGCCAGCAGCCAGGGGCGCTTCAATCAGCCCCAGCATTTT. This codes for CASSQGRFNQPQHF.

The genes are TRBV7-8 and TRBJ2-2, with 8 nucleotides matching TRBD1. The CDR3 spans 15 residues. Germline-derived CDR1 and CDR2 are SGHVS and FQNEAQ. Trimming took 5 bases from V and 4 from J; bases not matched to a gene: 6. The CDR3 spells CASSPRQGFTGELFF. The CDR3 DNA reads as TGTGCCAGCAGCCCCAGACAGGGGTTCACCGGGGAGCTGTTTTTT.

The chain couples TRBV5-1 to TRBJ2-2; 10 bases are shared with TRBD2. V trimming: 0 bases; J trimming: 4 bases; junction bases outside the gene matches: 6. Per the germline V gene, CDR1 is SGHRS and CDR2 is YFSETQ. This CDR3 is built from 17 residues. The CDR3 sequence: CASSLGGSGGATGELFF. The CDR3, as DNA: TGCGCCAGCAGCTTGGGTGGCAGCGGGGGGGCCACCGGGGAGCTGTTTTTT.

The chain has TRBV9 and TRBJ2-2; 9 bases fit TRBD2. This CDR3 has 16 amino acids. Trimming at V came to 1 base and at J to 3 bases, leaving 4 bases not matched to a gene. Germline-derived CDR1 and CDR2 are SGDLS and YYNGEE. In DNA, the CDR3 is TGTGCCAGCAGCGTAAGCGGGAGGCCCCACACCGGGGAGCTGTTTTTT. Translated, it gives CASSVSGRPHTGELFF.

CDR3 sequence reads: CASSEISYNEKLFF. The CDR3 bases are TGTGCCAGCAGTGAAATAAGTTATAATGAAAAACTGTTTTTT. This chain links TRBV2 with TRBJ1-4, with D hard to call. In germline, CDR1 is SNHLY, CDR2 FYNNEI. The CDR3 contains 14 residues. V was trimmed by 2 bases and J by 4 bases, leaving 8 bases between them.

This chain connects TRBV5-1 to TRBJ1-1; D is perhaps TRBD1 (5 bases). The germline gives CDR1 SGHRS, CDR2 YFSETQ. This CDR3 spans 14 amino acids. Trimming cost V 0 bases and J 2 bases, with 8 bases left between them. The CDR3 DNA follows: TGCGCCAGCAGCTTGGATGGGGCTAACACTGAAGCTTTCTTT. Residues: CASSLDGANTEAFF. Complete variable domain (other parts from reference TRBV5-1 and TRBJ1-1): KAGVTQTPRYLIKTRGQQVTLSCSPISGHRSVSWYQQTPGQGLQFLFEYFSETQRNKGNFPGRFSGRQFSNSRSEMNVSTLELGDSALYLCASSLDGANTEAFFGQGTRLTVV.

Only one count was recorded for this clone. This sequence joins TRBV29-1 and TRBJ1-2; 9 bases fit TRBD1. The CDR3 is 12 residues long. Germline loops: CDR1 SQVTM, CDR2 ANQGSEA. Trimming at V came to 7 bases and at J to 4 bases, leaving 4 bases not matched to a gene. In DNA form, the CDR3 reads TGCAGCGGCCGGGACAGGGCCTATGGCTACACCTTC. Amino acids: CSGRDRAYGYTF.

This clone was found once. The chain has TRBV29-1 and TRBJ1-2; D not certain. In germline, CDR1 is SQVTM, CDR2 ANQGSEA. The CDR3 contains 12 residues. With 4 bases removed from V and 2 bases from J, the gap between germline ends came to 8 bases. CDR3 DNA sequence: TGCAGCGTTGTGTTCAGGAACTATGGCTACACCTTC. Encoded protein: CSVVFRNYGYTF.

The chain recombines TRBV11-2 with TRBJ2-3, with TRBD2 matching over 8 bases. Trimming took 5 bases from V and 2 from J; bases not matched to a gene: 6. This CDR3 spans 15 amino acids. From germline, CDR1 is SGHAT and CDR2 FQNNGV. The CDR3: CASSSIAGTTDTQYF. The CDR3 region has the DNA TGTGCCAGCAGCAGCATAGCGGGAACCACAGATACGCAGTATTTT.